This T cell receptor beta chain was sequenced in a study of blood T cell repertoires in COVID-19. On the study more broadly: Donors in the United States, Italy and Spain gave samples during acute or convalescent COVID-19. From T cells, B-cell-depleted T cells, or PBMCs came the material, which was cDNA or gDNA.

Per the study methods: By means of reference gene primer amplification, nucleated cell counts were estimated. This table comes from immunoSEQ multiplex PCR, and its TCRdb copy is limited to in-frame clones, with some not included. V, J and clone size were drawn from that table, and D and trimming were deduced from the DNA. The sample records 210,000 or so clones, 87% being singletons. V was clipped by 4 bases and J by 0 bases, with 9 bases between them. Germline loops: CDR1 LGHDT, CDR2 YNNKEL (reference sequence). This CDR3 region has 15 residues. The chain uses TRBV3-1 (or the pseudogene TRBV3-2) and TRBJ1-4; tentative D call: TRBD1 (5 bases). The sequenced material came from peripheral blood. The clonotype originates from a woman younger than 30 who had recovered from COVID-19. CDR3 DNA sequence: TGTGCCAGCAGCCCCGACAGAGCAACTAATGAAAAACTGTTTTTT. Amino acids: CASSPDRATNEKLFF.